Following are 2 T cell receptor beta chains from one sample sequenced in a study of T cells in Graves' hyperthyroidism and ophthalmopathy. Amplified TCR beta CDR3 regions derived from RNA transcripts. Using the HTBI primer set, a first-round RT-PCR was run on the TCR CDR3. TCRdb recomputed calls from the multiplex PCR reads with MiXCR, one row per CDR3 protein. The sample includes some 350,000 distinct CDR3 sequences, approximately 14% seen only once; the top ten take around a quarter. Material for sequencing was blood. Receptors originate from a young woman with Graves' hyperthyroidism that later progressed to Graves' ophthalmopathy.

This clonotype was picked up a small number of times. The DNA for the CDR3 is TGCAGCACCGGGACTAGTCGCGAGCAGTTCTTC. Translated: CSTGTSREQFF. The chain links TRBV29-1 to TRBJ2-1; 8 bases are a match to TRBD2. The J segment lost 10 bases and the V segment lost 8 bases, leaving 7 bases of the junction unmatched. Per the germline V gene, CDR1 is SQVTM and CDR2 is ANQGSEA. The CDR3 runs to 11 residues.

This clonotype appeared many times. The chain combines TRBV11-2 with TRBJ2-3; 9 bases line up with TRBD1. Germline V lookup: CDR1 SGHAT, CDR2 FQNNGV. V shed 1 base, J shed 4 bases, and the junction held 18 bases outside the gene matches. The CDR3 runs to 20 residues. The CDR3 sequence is CASSLVYEQGARIGADTQYF. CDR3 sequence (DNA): TGTGCCAGCAGCTTAGTATATGAACAGGGGGCCAGGATAGGAGCAGATACGCAGTATTTT.